One sample yielded the 28 T cell receptor beta chains listed below, sequenced in a study of blood T cell repertoires in COVID-19 (dated by TCRdb to about 2020). Library method: the immunoSEQ multiplex PCR assay. Here the immuneACCESS table is served through TCRdb, limited to in-frame sequences with V and J called. Missing clones are a known gap in these copies; in checked studies unresolved V genes cover under half, and the rest lacks a known reason. This sample is represented by about 360,000 clones; around 88% of them were singletons. Together, the top ten hold about 7% of the sample. Sequencing used peripheral blood. The origin of the receptors is a woman aged 55-70 years with COVID-19, enrolled during active disease.

The J gene is TRBJ2-3, the V gene TRBV9, with 8 positions matching TRBD1. The CDR3 length is 17 residues. The V segment lost 0 bases and the J segment 4 bases; nucleotides outside the gene matches: 10. Germline V gives CDR1 SGDLS, CDR2 YYNGEE. The CDR3 nucleotides are TGTGCCAGCAGCGTAGATGGTTTTCAGGGGGCCGCAGATACGCAGTATTTT. Translated: CASSVDGFQGAADTQYF.

This chain links TRBV18 with TRBJ1-4, with D tentatively TRBD1 (5 bases). From germline, CDR1 is KGHSH and CDR2 LQKENI. The germline V and J ends were trimmed by 3 bases and 0 bases, with 11 bases remaining between them. CDR3 length: 16 amino acids. The CDR3 DNA reads as TGTGCCAGCTCACCCCGGGCGGGGCCAACTAATGAAAAACTGTTTTTT. It specifies CASSPRAGPTNEKLFF.

The DNA of the CDR3 is TGTGCCAGCAGCCGTGACAGGGAGGGCAATCAGCCCCAGCATTTT. Translating gives CASSRDREGNQPQHF. The chain has TRBV7-2 and TRBJ1-5, with 7 bases that match TRBD1. CDR1 and CDR2 (germline): SGHTA, FQGNSA. Trimming removed 5 bases from V and 2 bases from J; junction bases left unmatched: 6. CDR3 size: 15 residues. Full variable domain (remainder filled in from reference TRBV7-2 and TRBJ1-5): GAGVSQSPSNKVTEKGKDVELRCDPISGHTALYWYRQSLGQGLEFLIYFQGNSAPDKSGLPSDRFSAERTGGSVSTLTIQRTQQEDSAVYLCASSRDREGNQPQHFGDGTRLSIL.

The chain uses TRBV2 and TRBJ2-4, with 8 bases identical to TRBD1. J was trimmed by 8 bases and V by 7 bases; bases with no gene match: 10. The CDR3 has 14 amino acids. The germline gives CDR1 SNHLY, CDR2 FYNNEI. In nucleotides, the CDR3 is TGTGCCAGCAAGGGAGACAGGGGTAGAGACATTCAGTACTTC. Protein: CASKGDRGRDIQYF.

The rearrangement uses TRBV30 and TRBJ1-2; D unclear. CDR3 size: 10 residues. The germline gives CDR1 GTSNPN, CDR2 SVGIG (reference sequence). The CDR3 region is CAIGVWGYTF. The CDR3 bases are TGTGCGATAGGAGTGTGGGGCTACACCTTC.

CDR3 in DNA: TGTGCCACCAGCAGTACAGGGAAGAGCTACTATGGCTACACCTTC. Its translation is CATSSTGKSYYGYTF. The genes are TRBV15 and TRBJ1-2; D is perhaps TRBD1 (6 bases). Germline V CDR1 and CDR2: LNHNV, YYDKDF (reference sequence). Trimming took 3 bases from V and 3 from J, leaving 14 bases between them. The CDR3 consists of 15 residues.

The chain employs TRBV10-3 and TRBJ2-3; D perhaps matches TRBD2 (7 bases). V lost 10 bases and J 5 bases, leaving 22 bases between the germline ends. Germline V CDR1 and CDR2: ENHRY, SYGVKD. The CDR3 is 15 residues long. CDR3 residues: CATTPPGGAEDTQYF. CDR3 in DNA: TGTGCCACCACCCCGCCTGGGGGGGCTGAAGATACGCAGTATTTT.

This sequence joins TRBV7-9 and TRBJ2-5, with 12 bases identical to TRBD2. There are 18 residues in the CDR3. From germline, CDR1 is SEHNR and CDR2 FQNEAQ (reference sequence). V gave up 1 base and J gave up 2 bases; unmatched junction bases: 8. DNA of the CDR3: TGTGCCAGCAGCTTAGGCCTAGCGGGGGGGAGCTTTCAAGAGACCCAGTACTTC. It is translated as CASSLGLAGGSFQETQYF.

This clone was detected only a few times. This rearrangement joins TRBV4-1 to TRBJ1-3; D is unresolved. Germline lookup yields CDR1 MGHRA and CDR2 YSYEKL. This CDR3 contains 16 residues. Deletions cut 0 bases from V and 2 bases from J, with 11 bases between. CDR3 sequence: CASSQEGSNAGNTIYF. The CDR3, as DNA: TGCGCCAGCAGCCAAGAGGGTAGCAACGCTGGAAACACCATATATTTT.

The chain combines TRBV14 with TRBJ2-3; D gene unclear. V was trimmed by 0 bases and J by 5 bases, leaving 9 bases between them. Germline lookup yields CDR1 SGHDN and CDR2 FVKESK. This CDR3 spans 14 amino acids. The CDR3 DNA sequence: TGTGCCAGCAGCCAAGATCTTAGAGGAGATACGCAGTATTTT. It translates to CASSQDLRGDTQYF.

The chain employs TRBV10-1 and TRBJ2-5, with D perhaps TRBD1 (6 bases). CDR1 and CDR2 from the germline V gene are WNHNN and SYGVQD (reference sequence). The CDR3 loop spans 13 amino acids. V was trimmed by 2 bases and J by 4 bases, leaving 8 bases between them. CDR3 amino acids: CASSEDRRETQYF. As DNA, the CDR3 is TGCGCCAGCAGTGAGGACAGGAGAGAGACCCAGTACTTC.

This sequence joins TRBV5-4 and TRBJ2-7; TRBD1 matches at 10 bases. The V segment lost 1 base and the J segment 5 bases; nucleotides outside the gene matches: 3. The CDR3 spans 14 residues. Germline V gene lookup returns CDR1 SGHNT and CDR2 YYREEE (reference sequence). The DNA of the CDR3 is TGTGCCAGCAGCTTGAGGGGGACAGGGGACGAGCAGTACTTC. As protein: CASSLRGTGDEQYF. Drawing the rest from reference TRBV5-4 and TRBJ2-7, the complete variable domain is ETGVTQSPTHLIKTRGQQVTLRCSSQSGHNTVSWYQQALGQGPQFIFQYYREEENGRGNFPPRFSGLQFPNYSSELNVNALELDDSALYLCASSLRGTGDEQYFGPGTRLTVT.

Only one count was recorded for this clone. V and J are TRBV5-4 and TRBJ1-6; D unresolved. The CDR3 extends over 13 amino acids. CDR1 and CDR2 from the germline V gene are SGHNT and YYREEE (reference sequence). V lost 9 bases and J 7 bases, leaving 14 bases between the germline ends. This CDR3 is CATTTLSNSPLHF. The CDR3 bases are TGTGCCACCACGACACTTTCCAATTCACCCCTCCACTTT.

The V and J genes are TRBV11-2 and TRBJ2-7, with a possible D match to TRBD2 (6 bases). There are 16 residues in the CDR3. Trimming removed 4 bases at V and 1 base at J, with 17 bases between. Germline CDR1 SGHAT, CDR2 FQNNGV. For the CDR3, the DNA is TGTGCCAGCAGCTCCTTCCCTCGGGGGATTTCCTACGAGCAGTACTTC. It is translated as CASSSFPRGISYEQYF.

This clone was seen once. J is TRBJ1-2 and V is TRBV7-2; the D gene is possibly TRBD1 (5 bases). Germline CDR1 reads SGHTA; CDR2 reads FQGNSA. The V end was cut by 1 base, the J end by 4 bases, with 13 bases between. This CDR3 region has 15 residues. CDR3 sequence reads: CASSLVRQGTYGYTF. Here the CDR3 DNA reads TGTGCCAGCAGCTTAGTTCGGCAGGGCACCTATGGCTACACCTTC. The entire variable domain, with the rest obtained from reference TRBV7-2 and TRBJ1-2, is as follows: GAGVSQSPSNKVTEKGKDVELRCDPISGHTALYWYRQSLGQGLEFLIYFQGNSAPDKSGLPSDRFSAERTGGSVSTLTIQRTQQEDSAVYLCASSLVRQGTYGYTFGSGTRLTVV.

The CDR3 protein is CASSFTRVYGYTF. DNA for the CDR3: TGTGCCAGCAGCTTTACCAGGGTTTATGGCTACACCTTC. The V and J genes are TRBV7-2 and TRBJ1-2, with a possible D match to TRBD1 (5 bases). The germline gives CDR1 SGHTA, CDR2 FQGNSA. V was shortened by 3 bases and J by 5 bases, with 10 bases between the two germline ends. This CDR3 is built from 13 residues.

V and J are TRBV6-5 and TRBJ1-2; weak D call: TRBD1 (5 bases). This CDR3 has 12 residues. Trimming left V 7 bases short and J 3 bases short, with 9 bases between. Germline assignment: CDR1 MNHEY and CDR2 SVGAGI. In nucleotides, the CDR3 is TGTGCCAGCAACCCCAGGGACTATGGCTACACCTTC. This sequence encodes CASNPRDYGYTF.

The chain couples TRBV5-1 to TRBJ2-5, with D possibly matching TRBD1 (5 bases). Germline V gene lookup returns CDR1 SGHRS and CDR2 YFSETQ. Trimming removed 3 bases at V and 0 bases at J, with 21 bases between. This CDR3 comprises 18 residues. The CDR3: CASSYPRGGLRYQETQYF. The CDR3 nucleotides read TGCGCCAGCAGCTACCCAAGGGGCGGCTTGAGGTACCAAGAGACCCAGTACTTC.

The chain combines TRBV4-3 with TRBJ1-2, with TRBD1 as a possible D gene (6 bases). The CDR3 runs to 14 residues. V was pared by 0 bases and J by 6 bases, with 11 bases between. CDR1 LGHNA and CDR2 YSLEER come from the germline V gene. The CDR3 sequence is CASSQDDRRDGYTF. CDR3 in DNA: TGCGCCAGCAGCCAAGATGACAGGAGAGATGGCTACACCTTC.

The V and J genes are TRBV4-1 and TRBJ1-5, with unresolved D. Looked up from germline, CDR1 is MGHRA and CDR2 is YSYEKL. The ends were cut back, 1 base at V and 0 bases at J, with 10 bases in the middle. This CDR3 has 16 residues. The CDR3 is CASSQASLGSNQPQHF. Here the CDR3 DNA reads TGCGCCAGCAGCCAAGCCTCCCTAGGTAGCAATCAGCCCCAGCATTTT.

The gene calls are TRBV2 and TRBJ2-6; TRBD1 matches 7 bases. Germline CDR1 is SNHLY and CDR2 is FYNNEI. V shed 6 bases and J 0 bases; nucleotides not matched to a gene: 11. The CDR3 consists of 18 residues. The CDR3 DNA is TGTGCCAGCAGGAACCATCCGGGACAGACCTCTGGGGCCAACGTCCTGACTTTC. Protein: CASRNHPGQTSGANVLTF.

The rearrangement links TRBV6-5 to TRBJ2-4; D may be TRBD2 (5 bases). V was clipped by 2 bases and J by 0 bases, with 8 bases between them. Germline V gives CDR1 MNHEY, CDR2 SVGAGI. The CDR3 is 15 residues long. This CDR3 is CASSYAGLAKNIQYF. Here the CDR3 DNA reads TGTGCCAGCAGTTACGCGGGCTTAGCCAAAAACATTCAGTACTTC.

The chain joins TRBV5-8 to TRBJ1-2, with TRBD1 matching over 7 bases. V was clipped by 4 bases and J by 1 base; unmatched bases: 7. This CDR3 comprises 15 residues. Germline V gene sequence: CDR1 SGHTS, CDR2 YDEGEE. This CDR3 reads CASSQGERVNYGYTF. Here the CDR3 DNA reads TGTGCCAGCAGCCAGGGGGAGAGGGTTAACTATGGCTACACCTTC.

The gene calls are TRBV5-6 and TRBJ2-2; 7 bases align to TRBD2. After removal of 2 bases from V and 6 bases from J, the junction contained 4 bases not matched to a gene. The length of the CDR3 is 14 residues. CDR1 and CDR2 (germline): SGHDT, YYEEEE. The DNA of the CDR3 is TGTGCCAGCAGCTTAGCGGGGAGGGCCGGGGAGCTGTTTTTT. Its protein product is CASSLAGRAGELFF.

This clone appeared a few times. The V gene is TRBV7-6, the J gene TRBJ2-1; the D gene is possibly TRBD2 (5 bases). With 4 bases removed from V and 8 bases from J, the gap between germline ends came to 15 bases. CDR1 and CDR2 from the germline V gene are SGHVS and FNYEAQ. CDR3 length: 14 residues. The CDR3 loop reads CASSSPEENHEQFF. CDR3 in DNA: TGTGCCAGCAGCTCCCCGGAGGAGAATCATGAGCAGTTCTTC.

The chain is built from TRBV6-5 and TRBJ2-7, with 9 bases matching TRBD2. CDR3 size: 14 residues. With 7 bases clipped from V and 4 bases from J, the junction kept 8 bases outside the gene matches. The germline gives CDR1 MNHEY, CDR2 SVGAGI. DNA for the CDR3: TGTGCCAGCAAGATGGGACTAGCTACATACGAGCAGTACTTC. Translation: CASKMGLATYEQYF.

This clone has just one count. The CDR3 loop is CASSDYPQETQYF. The CDR3 bases are TGTGCCAGCTCGGACTATCCCCAAGAGACCCAGTACTTC. The V gene is TRBV19, the J gene TRBJ2-5; TRBD2 is a possible D gene (6 bases). The V gene lost 9 bases and the J gene lost 1 base, with 12 bases spanning the gap. From germline, CDR1 is LNHDA and CDR2 SQIVND (reference sequence). The CDR3 is made up of 13 amino acids.

The chain employs TRBV29-1 and TRBJ1-1; no firm D call. Trimming shortened V by 3 bases and J by 0 bases, and 11 bases separated the two germline ends. Germline V gene sequence: CDR1 SQVTM, CDR2 ANQGSEA. This CDR3 is built from 14 residues. CDR3 coding DNA: TGCAGCGTTGACGGCGTAACTATGAACACTGAAGCTTTCTTT. Protein sequence: CSVDGVTMNTEAFF.